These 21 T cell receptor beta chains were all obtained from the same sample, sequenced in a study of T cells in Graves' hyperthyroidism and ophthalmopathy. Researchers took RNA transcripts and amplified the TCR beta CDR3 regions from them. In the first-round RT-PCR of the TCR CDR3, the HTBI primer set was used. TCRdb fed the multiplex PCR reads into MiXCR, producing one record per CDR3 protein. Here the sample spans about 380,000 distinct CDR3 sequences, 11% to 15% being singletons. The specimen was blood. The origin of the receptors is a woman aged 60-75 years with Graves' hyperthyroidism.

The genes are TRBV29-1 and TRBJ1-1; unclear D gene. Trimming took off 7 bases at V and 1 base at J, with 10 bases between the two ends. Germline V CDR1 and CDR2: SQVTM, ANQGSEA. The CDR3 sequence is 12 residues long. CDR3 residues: CSAGPPNTEAFF. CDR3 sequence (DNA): TGCAGCGCTGGACCGCCGAACACTGAAGCTTTCTTT.

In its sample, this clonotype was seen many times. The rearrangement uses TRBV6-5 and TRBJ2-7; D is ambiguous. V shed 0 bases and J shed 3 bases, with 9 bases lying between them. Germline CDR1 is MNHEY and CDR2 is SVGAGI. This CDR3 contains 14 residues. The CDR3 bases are TGTGCCAGCAGTTACTCGTGGCGGAGCTACGAGCAGTACTTC. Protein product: CASSYSWRSYEQYF.

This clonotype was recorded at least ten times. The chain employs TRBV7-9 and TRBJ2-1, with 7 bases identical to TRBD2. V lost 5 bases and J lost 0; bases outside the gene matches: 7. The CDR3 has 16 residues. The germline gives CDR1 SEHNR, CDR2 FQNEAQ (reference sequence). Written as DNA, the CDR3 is TGTGCCAGCAGCCACCATGGACTAGTCTCCTACAATGAGCAGTTCTTC. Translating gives CASSHHGLVSYNEQFF.

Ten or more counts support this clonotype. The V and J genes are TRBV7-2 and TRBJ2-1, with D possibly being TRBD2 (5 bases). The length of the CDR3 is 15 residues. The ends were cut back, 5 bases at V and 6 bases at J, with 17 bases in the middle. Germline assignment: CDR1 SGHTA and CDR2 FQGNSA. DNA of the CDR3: TGTGCCAGCAGCCAGGTCTCCTTCCGGGGCAATGAGCAGTTCTTC. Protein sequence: CASSQVSFRGNEQFF.

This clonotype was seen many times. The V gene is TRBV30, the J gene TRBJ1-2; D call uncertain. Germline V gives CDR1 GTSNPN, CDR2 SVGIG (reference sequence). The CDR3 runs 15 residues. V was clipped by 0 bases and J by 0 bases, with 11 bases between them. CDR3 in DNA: TGTGCCTGGAGTGTCGCGGCAGGAGCTAACTATGGCTACACCTTC. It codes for CAWSVAAGANYGYTF.

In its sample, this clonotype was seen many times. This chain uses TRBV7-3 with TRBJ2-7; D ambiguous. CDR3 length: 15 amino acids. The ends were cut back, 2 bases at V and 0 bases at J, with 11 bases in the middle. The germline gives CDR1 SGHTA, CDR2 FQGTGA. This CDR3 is CASSLGPDSSYEQYF. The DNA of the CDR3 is TGTGCCAGCAGCTTAGGGCCAGATAGCTCCTACGAGCAGTACTTC. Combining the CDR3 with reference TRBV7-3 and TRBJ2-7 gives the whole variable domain GAGVSQTPSNKVTEKGKYVELRCDPISGHTALYWYRQSLGQGPEFLIYFQGTGAADDSGLPNDRFFAVRPEGSVSTLKIQRTERGDSAVYLCASSLGPDSSYEQYFGPGTRLTVT.

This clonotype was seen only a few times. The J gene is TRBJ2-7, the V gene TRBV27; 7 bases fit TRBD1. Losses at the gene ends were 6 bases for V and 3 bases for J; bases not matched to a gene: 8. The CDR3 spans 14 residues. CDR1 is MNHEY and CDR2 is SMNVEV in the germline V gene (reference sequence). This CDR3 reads CASSAYRGDYEQYF. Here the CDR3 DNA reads TGTGCCAGCAGCGCGTACAGGGGCGACTACGAGCAGTACTTC.

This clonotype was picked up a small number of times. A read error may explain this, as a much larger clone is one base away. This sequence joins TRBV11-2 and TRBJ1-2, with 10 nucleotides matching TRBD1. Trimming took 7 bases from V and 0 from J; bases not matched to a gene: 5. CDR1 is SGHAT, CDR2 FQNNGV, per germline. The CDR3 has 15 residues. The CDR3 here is CASTRQGAPNYGYTF. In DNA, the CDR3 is TGTGCCAGCACTAGACAGGGGGCGCCTAACTATGGCTACACCTTC.

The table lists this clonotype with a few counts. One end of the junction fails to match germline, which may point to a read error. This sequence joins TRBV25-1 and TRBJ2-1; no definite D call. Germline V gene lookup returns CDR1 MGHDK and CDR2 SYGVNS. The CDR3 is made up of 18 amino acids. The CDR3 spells CASSEYSLVDPSNNEQFF. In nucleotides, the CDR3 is TGTGCCAGCAGTGAATATAGCCTAGTTGATCCCTCCAACAATGAGCAGTTCTTC.

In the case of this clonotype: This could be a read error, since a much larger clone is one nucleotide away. The CDR3 DNA sequence: TGTGCCAGCACCGTAGCGGGAGGAGGTCCCGGTGAGCAGTACTTC. Protein sequence: CASTVAGGGPGEQYF. The J gene is TRBJ2-7, the V gene TRBV12-3 or TRBV12-4, with 10 bases matching TRBD2. J lost 7 bases, V lost 7 bases, and 13 bases had no gene match. The CDR3 runs 15 residues.

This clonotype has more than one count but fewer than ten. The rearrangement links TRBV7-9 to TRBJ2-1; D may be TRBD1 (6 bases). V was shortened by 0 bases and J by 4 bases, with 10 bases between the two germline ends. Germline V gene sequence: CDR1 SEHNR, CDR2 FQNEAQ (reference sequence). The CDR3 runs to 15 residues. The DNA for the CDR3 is TGTGCCAGCAGCTTAGCTCCGGACAGATACAATGAGCAGTTCTTC. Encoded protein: CASSLAPDRYNEQFF.

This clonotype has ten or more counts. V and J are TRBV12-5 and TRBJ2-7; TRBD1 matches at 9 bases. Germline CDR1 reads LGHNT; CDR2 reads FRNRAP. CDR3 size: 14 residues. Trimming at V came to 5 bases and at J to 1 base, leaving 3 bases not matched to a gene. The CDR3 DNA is TGTGCTAGTGGTGCCGGGACAGGGTCCTACGAGCAGTACTTC. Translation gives CASGAGTGSYEQYF.

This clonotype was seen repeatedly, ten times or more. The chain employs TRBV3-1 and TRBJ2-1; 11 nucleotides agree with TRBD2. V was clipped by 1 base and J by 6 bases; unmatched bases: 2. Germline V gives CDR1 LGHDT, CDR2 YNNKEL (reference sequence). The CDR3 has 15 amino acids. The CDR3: CASSQGTSGLNEQFF. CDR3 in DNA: TGTGCCAGCAGCCAAGGGACTAGCGGGCTCAATGAGCAGTTCTTC.

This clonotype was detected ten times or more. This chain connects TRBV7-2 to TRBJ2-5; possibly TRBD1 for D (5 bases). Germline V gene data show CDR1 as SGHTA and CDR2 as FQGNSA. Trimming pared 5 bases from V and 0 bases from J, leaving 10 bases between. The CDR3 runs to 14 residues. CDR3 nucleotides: TGTGCCAGCAGCGCCGACAGTGACCAAGAGACCCAGTACTTC. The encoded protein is CASSADSDQETQYF.

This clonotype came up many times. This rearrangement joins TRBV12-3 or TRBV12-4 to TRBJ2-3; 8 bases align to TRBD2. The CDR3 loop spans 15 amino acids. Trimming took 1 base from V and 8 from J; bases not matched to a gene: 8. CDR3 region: CASSLVIGLAATQYF. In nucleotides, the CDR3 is TGTGCCAGCAGTTTAGTGATCGGACTAGCAGCTACGCAGTATTTT.

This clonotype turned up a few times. This CDR3 reads CASSLTAVLRLGELFF. CDR3 DNA sequence: TGTGCCAGCAGCTTAACAGCGGTACTAAGACTCGGGGAGCTGTTTTTT. The chain links TRBV7-3 to TRBJ2-2; possible D gene TRBD2, 5 bases. The CDR3 spans 16 residues. Germline V gene lookup returns CDR1 SGHTA and CDR2 FQGTGA. Trimming removed 0 bases from V and 7 bases from J, with 15 bases in between.

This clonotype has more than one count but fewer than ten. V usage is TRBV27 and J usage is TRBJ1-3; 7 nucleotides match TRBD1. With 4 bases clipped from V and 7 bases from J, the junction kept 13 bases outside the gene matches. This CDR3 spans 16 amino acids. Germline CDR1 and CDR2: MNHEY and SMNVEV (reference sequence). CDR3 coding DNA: TGTGCCAGCAGTTCTGACCTCGCCAGGGGGTGGAACACCATATATTTT. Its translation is CASSSDLARGWNTIYF.

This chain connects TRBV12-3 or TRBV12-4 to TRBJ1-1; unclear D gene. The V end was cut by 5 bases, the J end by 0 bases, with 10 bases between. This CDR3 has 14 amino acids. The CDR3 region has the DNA TGTGCCAGCAGTACAGAGATGATGAACACTGAAGCTTTCTTT. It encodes CASSTEMMNTEAFF.

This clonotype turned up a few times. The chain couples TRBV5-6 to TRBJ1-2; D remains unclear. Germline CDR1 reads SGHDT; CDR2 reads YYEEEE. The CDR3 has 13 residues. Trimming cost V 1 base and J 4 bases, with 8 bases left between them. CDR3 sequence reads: CASSLFMTYGYTF. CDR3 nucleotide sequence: TGTGCCAGCAGCTTGTTTATGACCTATGGCTACACCTTC.

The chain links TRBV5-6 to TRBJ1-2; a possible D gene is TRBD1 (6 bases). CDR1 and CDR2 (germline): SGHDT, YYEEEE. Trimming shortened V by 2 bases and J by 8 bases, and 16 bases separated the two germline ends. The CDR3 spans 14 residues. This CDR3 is CASSFLGGQRGYTF. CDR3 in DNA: TGTGCCAGCAGCTTTCTGGGGGGCCAGCGGGGCTACACCTTC. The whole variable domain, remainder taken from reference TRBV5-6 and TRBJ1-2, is DAGVTQSPTHLIKTRGQQVTLRCSPKSGHDTVSWYQQALGQGPQFIFQYYEEEERQRGNFPDRFSGHQFPNYSSELNVNALLLGDSALYLCASSFLGGQRGYTFGSGTRLTVV.

This CDR3 reads CASTDRGLVNSPLHF. The CDR3 DNA reads TGTGCCAGCACGGACAGGGGGCTCGTTAATTCACCCCTCCACTTT. The chain couples TRBV27 to TRBJ1-6; 11 positions match TRBD1. The CDR3 has 15 amino acids. V trimming: 7 bases; J trimming: 6 bases; junction bases outside the gene matches: 5. Germline loops: CDR1 MNHEY, CDR2 SMNVEV (reference sequence).